This entry concerns a single T cell receptor beta chain. The data derive from a study of CD8+ T cells in alopecia areata. Background on the study: Oral tofacitinib, 5 to 10 mg twice daily, was given in an open-label trial.

Trimming removed 0 bases at V and 5 bases at J, with 1 base between. This CDR3 is 11 amino acids long. The germline gives CDR1 SGHRS, CDR2 YFSETQ. Treatment meaning: oral pan-JAK inhibitor, 5-10 mg twice daily. After isolation, RNA underwent reverse transcription to generate cDNA as the sequencing template. Assay: immunoSEQ multiplex PCR; the TCRdb copy retains only in-frame clones and omits some. Seen here are approximately 180,000 clones, 60% observed once, and the top ten hold approximately 0.97%. This TCR derives from a human donor with alopecia areata. The sample consisted of CD4+ T cells sorted from blood, taken at week 24, from a patient treated with tofacitinib. V gene TRBV5-1 combines with J gene TRBJ2-3, with D unresolved. CDR3 in DNA: TGCGCCAGCAGCTTGGGAGATACGCAGTATTTT. Translated, it gives CASSLGDTQYF.